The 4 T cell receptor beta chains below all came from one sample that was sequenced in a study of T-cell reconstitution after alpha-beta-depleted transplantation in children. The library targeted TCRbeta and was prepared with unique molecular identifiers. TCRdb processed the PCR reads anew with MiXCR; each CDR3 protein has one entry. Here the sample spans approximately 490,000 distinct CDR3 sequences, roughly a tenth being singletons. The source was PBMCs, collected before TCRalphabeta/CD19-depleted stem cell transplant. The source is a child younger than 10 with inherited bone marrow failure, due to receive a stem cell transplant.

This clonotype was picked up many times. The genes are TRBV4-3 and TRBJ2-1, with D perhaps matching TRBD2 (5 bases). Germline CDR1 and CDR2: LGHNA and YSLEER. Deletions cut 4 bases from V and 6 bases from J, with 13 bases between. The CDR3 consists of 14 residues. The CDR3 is CASSLRKDSNEQFF. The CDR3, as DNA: TGCGCCAGCAGCCTGAGAAAGGACTCCAATGAGCAGTTCTTC.

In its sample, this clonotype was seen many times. The CDR3 sequence: CASSQDIAGELFF. The CDR3, as DNA: TGCGCCAGCAGCCAAGATATAGCGGGGGAGCTGTTTTTT. The chain is built from TRBV4-3 and TRBJ2-2; D is possibly TRBD2 (5 bases). Trimming left V 0 bases short and J 8 bases short, with 7 bases between. Germline CDR1 reads LGHNA; CDR2 reads YSLEER. The CDR3 has 13 residues.

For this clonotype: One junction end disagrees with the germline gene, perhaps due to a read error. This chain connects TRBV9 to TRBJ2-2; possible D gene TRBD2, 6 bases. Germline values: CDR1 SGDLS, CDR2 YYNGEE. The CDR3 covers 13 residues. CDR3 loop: CASSVVGSGGLFF. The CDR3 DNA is TGTGCCAGCAGCGTTGTAGGATCCGGGGGGCTGTTTTTT.

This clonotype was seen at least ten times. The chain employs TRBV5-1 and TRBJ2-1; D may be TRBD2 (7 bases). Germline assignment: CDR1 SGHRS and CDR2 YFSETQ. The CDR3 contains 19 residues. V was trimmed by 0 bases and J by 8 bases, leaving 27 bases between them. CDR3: CASSLALRSDGGAGYEQFF. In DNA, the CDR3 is TGCGCCAGCAGCTTGGCCTTACGTAGCGATGGGGGGGCAGGGTATGAGCAGTTCTTC.